Below, 23 T cell receptor beta chains from the same sample are listed, as sequenced in a study of shared clonotypes between healthy human individuals. TCRdb's table, derived via immunoSEQ multiplex PCR, lists solely in-frame clones and lacks some. Altogether 2 million to 2.5 million clones are present, roughly 91% being singletons, with the ten largest covering roughly 1.7%. Terminally differentiated effector memory CD45RA+ cells were left out of the naive CD8 fraction, which was CD45RO-negative and positively selected for CCR7. Sequencing was performed on naive CD8+ T cells from PBMCs. The receptors originated from a man aged 18 to 30 in good health. Some clones in this sample may be carry-over from other donors' samples.

The J gene is TRBJ2-7, the V gene TRBV6-1, with D hard to call. The CDR3 consists of 15 residues. The germline CDR1 and CDR2 sequences are MNHNS and SASEGT. Trimming took 0 bases from V and 2 from J, leaving 11 bases between them. The CDR3 bases are TGTGCCAGCAGTGAAGCTTTGGACGTAACCTACGAGCAGTACTTC. This encodes CASSEALDVTYEQYF.

As regards this clone: Other DNA sequences within the sample encode an identical CDR3. This chain uses TRBV6-5 with TRBJ2-7; 10 nucleotides agree with TRBD1. This CDR3 contains 13 residues. CDR1 is MNHEY and CDR2 is SVGAGI in the germline V gene. V was pared by 6 bases and J by 3 bases, with 2 bases of the junction left unmatched. The CDR3 DNA reads as TGTGCCAGCAGCTGGGACAGGGGCTACGAGCAGTACTTC. Its protein is CASSWDRGYEQYF.

For this clone: Other DNA sequences from this sample encode an identical CDR3 as well. The V gene is TRBV9, the J gene TRBJ2-2; the D is unclear. V lost 6 bases to trimming and J lost 3 bases, with 6 bases between them. Germline CDR1 SGDLS, CDR2 YYNGEE. The CDR3 contains 12 residues. Here the CDR3 reads CASNRDTGELFF. CDR3 nucleotides: TGTGCCAGCAATAGAGACACCGGGGAGCTGTTTTTT.

The chain joins TRBV2 to TRBJ2-3; 9 nucleotides line up with TRBD2. Unmatched junction bases numbered 18, after V lost 1 base and J lost 10 bases. CDR1 and CDR2 from the germline V gene are SNHLY and FYNNEI. This CDR3 contains 18 residues. The CDR3 is CASSEVLGTSRPSVAQYF. The DNA of the CDR3 is TGTGCCAGCAGTGAAGTTTTGGGGACTAGCCGGCCATCCGTCGCGCAGTATTTT.

The CDR3 bases are TGTGCCAGCAGTACGTTACCGGGACAGGGGACCGAGCAGTACTTC. As protein: CASSTLPGQGTEQYF. V usage is TRBV28 and J usage is TRBJ2-7; 10 bases agree with TRBD1. CDR3 length: 15 amino acids. Germline trimming cut 5 bases from V and 6 bases from J; bases unmatched to any gene: 10. The germline V gene has CDR1 MDHEN and CDR2 SYDVKM. Full variable domain (missing parts from reference TRBV28 and TRBJ2-7): DVKVTQSSRYLVKRTGEKVFLECVQDMDHENMFWYRQDPGLGLRLIYFSYDVKMKEKGDIPEGYSVSREKKERFSLILESASTNQTSMYLCASSTLPGQGTEQYFGPGTRLTVT.

This rearrangement joins TRBV5-1 to TRBJ1-4, with a possible D match to TRBD1 (6 bases). Germline V gene data show CDR1 as SGHRS and CDR2 as YFSETQ. The V gene lost 1 base and the J gene lost 2 bases, with 9 bases spanning the gap. There are 15 residues in the CDR3. The CDR3 spells CASSLSQGTNEKLFF. The CDR3 DNA is TGCGCCAGCAGCTTGTCCCAGGGGACTAATGAAAAACTGTTTTTT.

The chain joins TRBV27 to TRBJ2-5, with TRBD1 matching over 9 bases. Germline assignment: CDR1 MNHEY and CDR2 SMNVEV (reference sequence). Trimming at V came to 3 bases and at J to 2 bases, leaving 4 bases not matched to a gene. The CDR3 has 15 residues. This CDR3 is CASSFLGQGQETQYF. Written as DNA, the CDR3 is TGTGCCAGCAGTTTCCTCGGACAGGGGCAAGAGACCCAGTACTTC.

The chain is built from TRBV6-1 and TRBJ2-7; a weak D match, TRBD1 (6 bases). Germline V gene data show CDR1 as MNHNS and CDR2 as SASEGT. This CDR3 has 16 residues. V was cut by 4 bases and J by 3 bases, with 19 bases left in between. CDR3 sequence (DNA): TGTGCCAGCAGTGGGATCAGACAGGCTTGGGGCTACGAGCAGTACTTC. Translated, it gives CASSGIRQAWGYEQYF.

V usage is TRBV9 and J usage is TRBJ2-1, with unresolved D. V was clipped by 4 bases and J by 8 bases, with 19 bases between them. Germline V CDR1 and CDR2: SGDLS, YYNGEE. The CDR3 loop spans 15 amino acids. CDR3 DNA sequence: TGTGCCAGCAGCCGAACGGACCTGCGTGGGCATGAGCAGTTCTTC. Translating it yields CASSRTDLRGHEQFF. Full variable domain (rest looked up from reference TRBV9 and TRBJ2-1): DSGVTQTPKHLITATGQRVTLRCSPRSGDLSVYWYQQSLDQGLQFLIQYYNGEERAKGNILERFSAQQFPDLHSELNLSSLELGDSALYFCASSRTDLRGHEQFFGPGTRLTVL.

The chain has TRBV19 and TRBJ1-4, with D uncertain. CDR1 and CDR2 (germline): LNHDA, SQIVND (reference sequence). The CDR3 covers 12 residues. V dropped 4 bases and J dropped 4 bases, with 4 bases sitting between them. The chain's CDR3 is CASSTFNEKLFF. CDR3 bases: TGTGCCAGTAGTACGTTTAATGAAAAACTGTTTTTT. The full variable domain, completed using reference TRBV19 and TRBJ1-4, is DGGITQSPKYLFRKEGQNVTLSCEQNLNHDAMYWYRQDPGQGLRLIYYSQIVNDFQKGDIAEGYSVSREKKESFPLTVTSAQKNPTAFYLCASSTFNEKLFFGSGTQLSVL.

The chain joins TRBV4-1 to TRBJ2-3; D remains ambiguous. The CDR3 is made up of 16 amino acids. V dropped 1 base and J dropped 4 bases, with 15 bases sitting between them. Germline V CDR1 and CDR2: MGHRA, YSYEKL. The CDR3 DNA is TGCGCCAGCAGCCAAGCCCCAGGAATAATTTCAGATACGCAGTATTTT. Its translation is CASSQAPGIISDTQYF.

The rearrangement joins TRBV7-9 to TRBJ2-1, with D perhaps assigned TRBD1 or TRBD2 (5 bases each). The CDR3 loop spans 16 amino acids. Germline V lookup: CDR1 SEHNR, CDR2 FQNEAQ (reference sequence). V dropped 4 bases and J dropped 0 bases, with 13 bases sitting between them. CDR3 DNA: TGTGCCAGCAGCTATTTGGGACCTTCCTCCTACAATGAGCAGTTCTTC. It translates to CASSYLGPSSYNEQFF. The full variable domain, rest sourced from reference TRBV7-9 and TRBJ2-1, is DTGVSQNPRHKITKRGQNVTFRCDPISEHNRLYWYRQTLGQGPEFLTYFQNEAQLEKSRLLSDRFSAERPKGSFSTLEIQRTEQGDSAMYLCASSYLGPSSYNEQFFGPGTRLTVL.

The rearrangement links TRBV7-9 to TRBJ1-3; no firm D call. Per the germline V gene, CDR1 is SEHNR and CDR2 is FQNEAQ (reference sequence). V was trimmed by 5 bases and J by 0 bases, leaving 14 bases between them. There are 16 residues in the CDR3. CDR3 sequence: CASSPRDGLSGNTIYF. The CDR3 DNA reads TGTGCCAGCAGCCCACGTGACGGGCTCTCTGGAAACACCATATATTTT.

The chain links TRBV30 to TRBJ2-1; 8 nucleotides agree with TRBD1. The CDR3 has 15 amino acids. Germline trimming cut 1 base from V and 7 bases from J; bases unmatched to any gene: 9. Germline CDR1 GTSNPN, CDR2 SVGIG (reference sequence). CDR3 region: CAWSADDRQGNEQFF. The CDR3 nucleotides are TGTGCCTGGAGTGCAGACGACCGACAGGGGAATGAGCAGTTCTTC.

The chain uses TRBV6-1 and TRBJ2-7; 9 bases map to TRBD1. Looked up from germline, CDR1 is MNHNS and CDR2 is SASEGT. This CDR3 has 16 amino acids. Trimming took 2 bases from V and 0 from J; bases not matched to a gene: 5. In nucleotides, the CDR3 is TGTGCCAGCAGTGAATTTGAACAGGGGGCCTCCTACGAGCAGTACTTC. Its protein product is CASSEFEQGASYEQYF.

The chain has TRBV2 and TRBJ1-5; a weak D match, TRBD1 (6 bases). Germline-derived CDR1 and CDR2 are SNHLY and FYNNEI. The CDR3 sequence is 15 residues long. V was trimmed by 4 bases and J by 0 bases, leaving 10 bases between them. The CDR3 DNA is TGTGCCAGCAGTGTTAGGGGGGCTAGCAATCAGCCCCAGCATTTT. Translation gives CASSVRGASNQPQHF.

A single count supports this clone. The rearrangement joins TRBV29-1 to TRBJ2-1; 7 bases align to TRBD2. CDR1 and CDR2 from the germline V gene are SQVTM and ANQGSEA. The CDR3 covers 13 residues. V trimming: 8 bases; J trimming: 1 base; junction bases outside the gene matches: 5. The CDR3 is CSFGGGSYNEQFF. The CDR3 coding sequence is TGCAGCTTTGGGGGAGGGTCCTACAATGAGCAGTTCTTC.

In the case of this clone: At the DNA level, this CDR3 is encoded by other sequences in the same sample as well. CDR3 nucleotides: TGTGCCAGCAGCCACAGGGGTAACAATCAGCCCCAGCATTTT. It yields the protein CASSHRGNNQPQHF. The V gene is TRBV6-5, the J gene TRBJ1-5; 7 nucleotides line up with TRBD1. Germline V gene sequence: CDR1 MNHEY, CDR2 SVGAGI. The CDR3 is 14 residues long. Trimming at V came to 6 bases and at J to 3 bases, leaving 5 bases not matched to a gene.

The gene calls are TRBV10-3 and TRBJ2-5, with 8 bases identical to TRBD1. The V gene end was trimmed by 3 bases and the J gene end by 2 bases; junction bases not matched to a gene: 2. Germline V CDR1 and CDR2: ENHRY, SYGVKD. This CDR3 is built from 14 residues. CDR3 coding DNA: TGTGCCATCAGTGACAGACAGGGGCAAGAGACCCAGTACTTC. Translating it yields CAISDRQGQETQYF.

The chain uses TRBV2 and TRBJ2-3; the D is unclear. This CDR3 contains 12 residues. The germline V and J ends were trimmed by 4 bases and 6 bases, with 8 bases remaining between them. CDR1 and CDR2 (germline): SNHLY, FYNNEI. CDR3 in DNA: TGTGCCAGCAGTGCGGGTCCTGATACGCAGTATTTT. Its translation is CASSAGPDTQYF. The full variable domain, rest sourced from reference TRBV2 and TRBJ2-3, is EPEVTQTPSHQVTQMGQEVILRCVPISNHLYFYWYRQILGQKVEFLVSFYNNEISEKSEIFDDQFSVERPDGSNFTLKIRSTKLEDSAMYFCASSAGPDTQYFGPGTRLTVL.

The genes are TRBV6-1 and TRBJ2-5, with TRBD2 matching over 10 bases. Trimming at V came to 1 base and at J to 5 bases, leaving 4 bases not matched to a gene. The length of the CDR3 is 15 residues. CDR1 and CDR2 from the germline V gene are MNHNS and SASEGT. The CDR3 protein is CASSEGSGRMETQYF. Written as DNA, the CDR3 is TGTGCCAGCAGTGAAGGTAGCGGGAGGATGGAGACCCAGTACTTC.

The chain couples TRBV5-6 to TRBJ1-2; no definite D call. CDR1 and CDR2 (germline): SGHDT, YYEEEE. CDR3 size: 15 residues. V lost 2 bases, J lost 1 base, and 12 bases lay in between. CDR3 residues: CASSFGTDNNYGYTF. CDR3 nucleotide sequence: TGTGCCAGCAGCTTTGGAACAGACAATAACTATGGCTACACCTTC.

This chain connects TRBV19 to TRBJ2-3, with D tentatively TRBD2 (6 bases). CDR1 LNHDA and CDR2 SQIVND come from the germline V gene (reference sequence). The CDR3 runs 16 residues. V dropped 0 bases and J dropped 4 bases, with 14 bases sitting between them. The CDR3: CASSIDPGVDADTQYF. The CDR3 region has the DNA TGTGCCAGTAGTATAGATCCGGGGGTTGATGCAGATACGCAGTATTTT.